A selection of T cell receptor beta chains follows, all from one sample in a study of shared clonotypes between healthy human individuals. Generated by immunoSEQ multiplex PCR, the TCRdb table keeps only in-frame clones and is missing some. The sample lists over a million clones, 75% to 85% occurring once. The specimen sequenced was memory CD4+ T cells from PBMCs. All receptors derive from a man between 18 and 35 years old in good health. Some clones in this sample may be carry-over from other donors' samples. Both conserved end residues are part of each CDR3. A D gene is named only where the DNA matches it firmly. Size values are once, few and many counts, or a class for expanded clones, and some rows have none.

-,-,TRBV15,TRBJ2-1,TGTGCCACCAGCAGAGGACTAGGAGCGACTGAGCAGTTCTTC,CATSRGLGATEQFF
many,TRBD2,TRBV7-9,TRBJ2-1,TGTGCCACCCTCACCGAAACTAGCGGGAGGTACAATGAGCAGTTCTTC,CATLTETSGRYNEQFF
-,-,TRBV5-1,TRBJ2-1,TGCGCCAGCAGCCCGGGGACGTACAATGAGCAGTTCTTC,CASSPGTYNEQFF
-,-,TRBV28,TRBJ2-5,TGTGCCAGCAACCCGGGACACCTAGAGACCCAGTACTTC,CASNPGHLETQYF
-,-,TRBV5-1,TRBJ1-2,TGCGCCAGCAGCAAACAGGAGGCAGCGAACTATGGCTACACCTTC,CASSKQEAANYGYTF
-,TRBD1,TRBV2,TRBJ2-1,TGTGCCAGCAGAAGGGGACAGGGAATCTACAATGAGCAGTTCTTC,CASRRGQGIYNEQFF
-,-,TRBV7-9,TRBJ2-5,TGTGCCAGCAGCCCCGGGACGAGCCAGTACTTC,CASSPGTSQYF
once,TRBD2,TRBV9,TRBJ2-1,TGTGCCAGCAGCGTCCTAGCGGACTCCTACAATGAGCAGTTCTTC,CASSVLADSYNEQFF
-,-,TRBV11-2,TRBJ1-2,TGTGCCAGCAGCTCACTGACAGCCCAGGGTCTCCGTGGCTACACCTTC,CASSSLTAQGLRGYTF
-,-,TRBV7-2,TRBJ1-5,TGTGCCAGCAGCTTAGTAAGGGATCAGCCCCAGCATTTT,CASSLVRDQPQHF
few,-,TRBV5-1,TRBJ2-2,TGCGCCAGCAGCTGGACAGTAAACACCGGGGAGCTGTTTTTT,CASSWTVNTGELFF
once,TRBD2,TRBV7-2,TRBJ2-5,TGTGCCAGCAGCCCCCCCCGACTAGCGCGGACGGAGACCCAGTACTTC,CASSPPRLARTETQYF
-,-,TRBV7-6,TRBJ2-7,TGTGCCAGCAGCTTAGTGGGTGGTACGGTCCCCTACGAGCAGTACTTC,CASSLVGGTVPYEQYF
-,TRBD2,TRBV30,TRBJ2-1,TGTGCCTGGACTACTAGCGAACACCTCTACAATGAGCAGTTCTTC,CAWTTSEHLYNEQFF
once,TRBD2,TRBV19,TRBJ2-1,TGTGCCAGTAGGAGACCGGGACTAACAACGGGGGAGCAGTTCTTC,CASRRPGLTTGEQFF
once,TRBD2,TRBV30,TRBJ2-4,TGTGCCTGGAGTTGGGAGGGGAGGATTGCCAAAAACATTCAGTACTTC,CAWSWEGRIAKNIQYF
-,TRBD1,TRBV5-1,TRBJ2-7,TGCGCCAGCAGCTTGGGAGGGACAGGGGGGTACGAGCAGTACTTC,CASSLGGTGGYEQYF
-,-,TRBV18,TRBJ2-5,TGTGCCAGCTCACCATCCCGGGGAGAGACCCAGTACTTC,CASSPSRGETQYF
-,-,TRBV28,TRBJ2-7,TGTGCCAGCAGTTTATGGGCACTAAGGGACGAGCAGTACTTC,CASSLWALRDEQYF
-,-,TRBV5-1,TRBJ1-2,TGCGCCAGCAGCTTGGCACCGCCTGCGGGAGGCTACACCTTC,CASSLAPPAGGYTF
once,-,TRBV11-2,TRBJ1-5,TGTGCCAGCAGCTTTCGATCGAATCAGCCCCAGCATTTT,CASSFRSNQPQHF
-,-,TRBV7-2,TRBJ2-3,TGTGCCAGCAGCTCAGAACTCCGGTTTACGCAGTATTTT,CASSSELRFTQYF
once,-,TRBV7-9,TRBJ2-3,TGTGCCAGCAGCTTATATGGGGGGCGGGCCCTCACAGATACGCAGTATTTT,CASSLYGGRALTDTQYF
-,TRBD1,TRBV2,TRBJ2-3,TGTGCCAGCAAGGGGACAGGGGCCACAGATACGCAGTATTTT,CASKGTGATDTQYF
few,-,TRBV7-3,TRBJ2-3,TGTGCCAGCAGCCCTTCAGGAGGGCAGGGTCATCCAGATACGCAGTATTTT,CASSPSGGQGHPDTQYF
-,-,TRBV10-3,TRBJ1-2,TGTGCCATCAGTGCACAGACTAACTATGGCTACACCTTC,CAISAQTNYGYTF
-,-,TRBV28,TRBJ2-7,TGTGCCAGCAGTTCCCTAGTCCGGGTAGGGGCGGTAGGGTACGAGCAGTACTTC,CASSSLVRVGAVGYEQYF
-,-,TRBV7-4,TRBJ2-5,TGTGCCAGCAGCTTAGAATGGAGCCCCGGACGGGAGCAGTACTTC,CASSLEWSPGREQYF
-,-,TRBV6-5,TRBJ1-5,TGTGCCAGCAGTTTTGGGGGGGCTGGGCAGCCCCAGCATTTT,CASSFGGAGQPQHF
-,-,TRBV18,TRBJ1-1,TGTGCCAGCTCACTTCTGGCAGCTCTGGGCACTGAAGCTTTCTTT,CASSLLAALGTEAFF
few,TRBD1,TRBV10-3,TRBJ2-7,TGTGCCATCAGTGAGACAGGGGGCCACGAGCAGTACTTC,CAISETGGHEQYF
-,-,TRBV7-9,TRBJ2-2,TGTGCCAGCAGCGAGTTCGGGGAGCTGTTTTTT,CASSEFGELFF
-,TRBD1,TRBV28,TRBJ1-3,TGTGCCAGCAGCCGTAACTCCGGGACAGGGCCAAACACCATATATTTT,CASSRNSGTGPNTIYF
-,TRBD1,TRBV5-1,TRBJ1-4,TGCGCCAGCAGCTTGCTCCCTACAGGGGGTGGAAATGAAAAACTGTTTTTT,CASSLLPTGGGNEKLFF
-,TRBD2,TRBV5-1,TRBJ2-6,TGCGCCAGCAGCTCGACTAGCGGAAGCTCTGGGGCCAACGTCCTGACTTTC,CASSSTSGSSGANVLTF
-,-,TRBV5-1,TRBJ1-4,TGCGCCAGCAGCTTGGCTGGTGGAGGTAATGAAAAACTGTTTTTT,CASSLAGGGNEKLFF
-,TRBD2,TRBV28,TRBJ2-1,TGTGCCAGCAGTCCGTCCGGGGCTAGCGGTTTCTACAATGAGCAGTTCTTC,CASSPSGASGFYNEQFF
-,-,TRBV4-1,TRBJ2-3,TGCGCCAGCAGCCTGCCTGAGGCCAGGGGCACAGATACGCAGTATTTT,CASSLPEARGTDTQYF
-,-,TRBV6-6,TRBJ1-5,TGTGCCAGCAGTGGGTCAGGAAATCAGCCCCAGCATTTT,CASSGSGNQPQHF
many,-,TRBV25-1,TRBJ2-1,TGTGCCAGCAGTGAACCCCAGACTCCAAGCTCCTACAATGAGCAGTTCTTC,CASSEPQTPSSYNEQFF
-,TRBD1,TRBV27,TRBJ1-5,TGTGCCAGCAGTGCTCCAGGGGGCCCCCAGCATTTT,CASSAPGGPQHF
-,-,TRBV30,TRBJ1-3,TGTGCCTGGAGTACATTCGGAGGAAACACCATATATTTT,CAWSTFGGNTIYF
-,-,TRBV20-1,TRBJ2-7,TGCAGTGCTTTCGGGAATTACGAGCAGTACTTC,CSAFGNYEQYF
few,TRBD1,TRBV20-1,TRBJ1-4,TGCGGAACAGGGGGCGGTGAAAAACTGTTTTTT,CGTGGGEKLFF
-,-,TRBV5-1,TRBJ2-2,TGCGCCAGCAGCTTATTGCCCATCGACTCTTCCGGGGAGCTGTTTTTT,CASSLLPIDSSGELFF
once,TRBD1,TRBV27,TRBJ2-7,TGTGCCAGCAGTTTAGACAGGGCTCTATCCGAGCAGTACTTC,CASSLDRALSEQYF
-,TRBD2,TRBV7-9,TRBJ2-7,TGTGCCAGCAGCGGCTTAGCGGGAGTAGGCTACGAGCAGTACTTC,CASSGLAGVGYEQYF
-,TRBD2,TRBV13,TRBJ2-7,TGTGCCAGCAGCCCCCGACTAGCGGGAGAACTCGAGCAGTACTTC,CASSPRLAGELEQYF
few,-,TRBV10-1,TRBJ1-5,TGCGCCAGCAGTGAGTCCTATCAGCCCCAGCATTTT,CASSESYQPQHF
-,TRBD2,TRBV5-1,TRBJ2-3,TGCGCCAGCAGCACGTGGACTAGCGGGAGGGAAGATACGCAGTATTTT,CASSTWTSGREDTQYF